What follows is one T cell receptor (beta chain) and its context. This entry comes from a study of T cell responses to AZD1222 COVID-19 vaccine. Profiled with immunoSEQ multiplex PCR; TCRdb holds only in-frame clones, not every one. Altogether 110,000 to 150,000 clones are present, over 80% being singletons, with the ten largest covering more than 3%. The source was peripheral blood, collected 28 days after the second AZD1222 dose. The clonotype was recovered from an adult who received the AZD1222 COVID-19 vaccine.

The CDR3 DNA reads TGTGCCAGCTCTTCCGGGGTTAAATATGGCTACACCTTC. Amino acids: CASSSGVKYGYTF. The V and J genes are TRBV18 and TRBJ1-2; no clear D gene. The CDR3 has 13 amino acids. Germline CDR1 reads KGHSH; CDR2 reads LQKENI. Trimming removed 6 bases from V and 5 bases from J, with 13 bases in between.